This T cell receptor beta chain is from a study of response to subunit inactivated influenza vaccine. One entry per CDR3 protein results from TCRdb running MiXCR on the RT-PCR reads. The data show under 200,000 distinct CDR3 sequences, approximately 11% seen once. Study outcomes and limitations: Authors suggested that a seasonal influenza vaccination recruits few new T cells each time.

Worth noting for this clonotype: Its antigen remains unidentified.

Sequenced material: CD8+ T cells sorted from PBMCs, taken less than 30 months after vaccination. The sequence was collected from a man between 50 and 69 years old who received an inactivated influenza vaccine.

CDR3 in DNA: TGTGCCAGCAAGGAGACCCCGCTCACAGATACGCAGTATTTT. Its translation: CASKETPLTDTQYF. The rearrangement links TRBV12-3 or TRBV12-4 to TRBJ2-3; D gene unclear. V lost 7 bases and J 2 bases, leaving 13 bases between the germline ends. This CDR3 region has 14 residues.